Listed below are T cell receptor beta chains from one sample, sequenced in a study of T cells after yellow fever vaccination. TCRdb fed the 5' RACE reads into MiXCR, producing one record per CDR3 protein. The table includes about 130,000 distinct CDR3 sequences, more than 7.5% detected once. The material sequenced was CD8+ T cells sorted from PBMCs, taken on the day of the yellow fever booster vaccination. The receptors come from a man between 18 and 29 years old who received the YFV17D yellow fever vaccine. Each CDR3 is given with its conserved first and last residue. Each record gives: V gene, clone size, J gene, D gene, CDR3 protein, CDR3 DNA. The D gene is left open where the match is weak. A clone size is listed for some rows: how often the clone was seen (once, few, many), or a class if it is expanded.

TRBV19	few	TRBJ1-1	NA	CASSMSSTEAFF	TGTGCCAGTAGTATGTCGAGCACTGAAGCTTTCTTT
TRBV29-1	few	TRBJ2-2	TRBD1	CSATSGGSGELFF	TGCAGCGCTACCTCAGGGGGCAGCGGGGAGCTGTTTTTT
TRBV5-5	NA	TRBJ2-7	NA	CASSPTTGVYEQYF	TGTGCCAGCAGCCCCACGACAGGCGTCTACGAGCAGTACTTC
TRBV29-1	NA	TRBJ2-7	TRBD1	CSVEVTGTGTSYEQYF	TGCAGCGTTGAAGTAACCGGGACAGGGACTTCCTACGAGCAGTACTTC
TRBV6-5	NA	TRBJ2-7	TRBD2	CASSRREGVHEQYF	TGTGCCAGCAGCAGGCGGGAGGGCGTACACGAGCAGTACTTC
TRBV20-1	NA	TRBJ2-7	NA	CSARDLEGSSYEQYF	TGCAGTGCTAGAGATTTGGAGGGGAGCTCCTACGAGCAGTACTTC
TRBV29-1	NA	TRBJ2-5	TRBD2	CSVVPSGVEETQYF	TGCAGCGTTGTCCCTAGCGGGGTCGAAGAGACCCAGTACTTC
TRBV6-5	few	TRBJ1-2	NA	CASSYSNRRGYTF	TGTGCCAGCAGTTACTCAAACAGGAGGGGCTACACCTTC
TRBV7-9	many	TRBJ2-7	NA	CASSLEDGAYEQYF	TGTGCCAGCAGCTTAGAGGACGGAGCCTACGAGCAGTACTTC
TRBV2	NA	TRBJ1-5	NA	CASSTRGSNQPQHF	TGTGCCAGCAGTACAAGGGGGAGCAATCAGCCCCAGCATTTT
TRBV27	few	TRBJ2-5	NA	CASSLQDRQETQYF	TGTGCCAGCAGTTTACAGGACAGACAAGAGACCCAGTACTTC
TRBV10-2	few	TRBJ1-1	TRBD1	CASRRTGEAFF	TGCGCCAGCAGGAGGACAGGTGAAGCTTTCTTT
TRBV6-2/TRBV6-3	few	TRBJ2-7	NA	CASSPQSEQYF	TGTGCCAGCAGCCCTCAATCCGAGCAGTACTTC
TRBV11-2	NA	TRBJ1-5	NA	CASSLDRRAPQHF	TGTGCCAGCAGCTTAGATCGGAGGGCTCCCCAGCATTTT
TRBV24-1	few	TRBJ2-2	NA	CATSDPRTVTGELFF	TGTGCCACCAGTGATCCCCGCACAGTCACCGGGGAGCTGTTTTTT
TRBV4-1	many	TRBJ2-5	TRBD2	CASSLRSGGSMETQYF	TGCGCCAGCAGCCTTCGTAGCGGGGGGAGTATGGAGACCCAGTACTTC
TRBV7-9	few	TRBJ2-5	TRBD1	CASSPPGTGGVGTQYF	TGTGCCAGCAGCCCCCCCGGTACAGGGGGCGTCGGGACCCAGTACTTC
TRBV7-2	NA	TRBJ1-2	NA	CASSFLGAYGYTF	TGTGCCAGCAGCTTTCTCGGTGCCTATGGCTACACCTTC
TRBV9	few	TRBJ1-1	TRBD1	CASSETGDTEAFF	TGTGCCAGCAGCGAGACAGGGGACACTGAAGCTTTCTTT
TRBV4-1	few	TRBJ2-1	TRBD2	CASSQALRDYPNEQFF	TGCGCCAGCAGCCAAGCTCTCCGGGACTACCCCAATGAGCAGTTCTTC
TRBV2	few	TRBJ1-6	TRBD1	CASSDSGQGVSPLHF	TGTGCCAGCAGTGATTCGGGACAGGGGGTGTCACCCCTCCACTTT
TRBV6-2/TRBV6-3	medium-sized	TRBJ2-3	NA	CASSLTSTDTQYF	TGTGCCAGCAGTTTGACTAGCACAGATACGCAGTATTTT
TRBV14	few	TRBJ1-2	NA	CASSPVGGSNYGYTF	TGTGCCAGCAGCCCAGTAGGAGGCTCTAACTATGGCTACACCTTC
TRBV6-4	NA	TRBJ2-3	NA	CASSAQGAYTDTQYF	TGTGCCAGCAGTGCTCAAGGGGCCTACACAGATACGCAGTATTTT
TRBV4-1	few	TRBJ1-5	NA	CASSQSAVANNQPQHF	TGCGCCAGCAGCCAAAGTGCCGTGGCCAACAATCAGCCCCAGCATTTT
TRBV29-1	few	TRBJ2-7	NA	CSVGRATPGQGYFYEQYF	TGCAGCGTTGGCAGAGCAACACCCGGCCAGGGGTATTTCTACGAGCAGTACTTC
TRBV27	NA	TRBJ1-1	NA	CASSYLAGTEAFF	TGTGCCAGCAGTTATCTAGCGGGGACTGAAGCTTTCTTT
TRBV4-1	many	TRBJ2-2	NA	CASSQEPGRTGELFF	TGCGCCAGCAGCCAAGAGCCGGGACGGACCGGGGAGCTGTTTTTT